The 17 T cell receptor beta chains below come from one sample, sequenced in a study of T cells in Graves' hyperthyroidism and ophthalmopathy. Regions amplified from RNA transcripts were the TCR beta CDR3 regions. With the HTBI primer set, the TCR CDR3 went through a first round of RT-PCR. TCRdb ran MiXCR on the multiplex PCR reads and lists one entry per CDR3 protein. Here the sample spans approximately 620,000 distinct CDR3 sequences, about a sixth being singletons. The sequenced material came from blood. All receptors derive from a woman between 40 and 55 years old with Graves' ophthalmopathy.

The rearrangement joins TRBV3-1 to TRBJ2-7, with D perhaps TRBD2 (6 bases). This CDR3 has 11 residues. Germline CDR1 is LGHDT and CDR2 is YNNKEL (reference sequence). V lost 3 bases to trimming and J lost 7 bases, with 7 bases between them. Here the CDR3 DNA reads TGTGCCAGCAGCCACGGGGGTGAGCAGTACTTC. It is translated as CASSHGGEQYF.

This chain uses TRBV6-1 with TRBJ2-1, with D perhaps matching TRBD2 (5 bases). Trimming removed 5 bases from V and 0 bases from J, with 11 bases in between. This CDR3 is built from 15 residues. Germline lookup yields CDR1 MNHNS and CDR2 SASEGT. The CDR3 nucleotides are TGTGCCAGCAGTCGTCATGGGAGCTCCTACAATGAGCAGTTCTTC. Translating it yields CASSRHGSSYNEQFF.

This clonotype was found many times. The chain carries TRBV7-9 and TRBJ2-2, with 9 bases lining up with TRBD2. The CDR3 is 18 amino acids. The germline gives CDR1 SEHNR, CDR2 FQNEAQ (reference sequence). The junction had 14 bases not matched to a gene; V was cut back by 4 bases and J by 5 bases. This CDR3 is CASSSSNAGGRKTGELFF. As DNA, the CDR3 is TGTGCCAGCAGCTCTTCCAACGCGGGGGGGCGGAAGACCGGGGAGCTGTTTTTT. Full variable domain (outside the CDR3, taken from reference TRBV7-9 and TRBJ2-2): DTGVSQNPRHKITKRGQNVTFRCDPISEHNRLYWYRQTLGQGPEFLTYFQNEAQLEKSRLLSDRFSAERPKGSFSTLEIQRTEQGDSAMYLCASSSSNAGGRKTGELFFGEGSRLTVL.

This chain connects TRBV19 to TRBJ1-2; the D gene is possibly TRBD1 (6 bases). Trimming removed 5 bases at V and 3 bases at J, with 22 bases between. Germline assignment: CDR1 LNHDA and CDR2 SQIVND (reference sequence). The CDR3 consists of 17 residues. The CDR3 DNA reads TGTGCCAGTAGTCCGCAGACAGGAGTGGCGAGCTACTATGGCTACACCTTC. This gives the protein CASSPQTGVASYYGYTF. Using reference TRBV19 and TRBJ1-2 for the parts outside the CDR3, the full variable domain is DGGITQSPKYLFRKEGQNVTLSCEQNLNHDAMYWYRQDPGQGLRLIYYSQIVNDFQKGDIAEGYSVSREKKESFPLTVTSAQKNPTAFYLCASSPQTGVASYYGYTFGSGTRLTVV.

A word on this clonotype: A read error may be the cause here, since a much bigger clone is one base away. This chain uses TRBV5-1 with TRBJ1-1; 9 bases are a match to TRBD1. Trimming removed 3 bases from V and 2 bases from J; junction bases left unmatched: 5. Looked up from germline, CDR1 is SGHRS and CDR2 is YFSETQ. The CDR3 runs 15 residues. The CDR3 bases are TGCGCCAGCAGCTCGAGACAGGGGGTAAACACTGAAGCTTTCTTT. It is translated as CASSSRQGVNTEAFF.

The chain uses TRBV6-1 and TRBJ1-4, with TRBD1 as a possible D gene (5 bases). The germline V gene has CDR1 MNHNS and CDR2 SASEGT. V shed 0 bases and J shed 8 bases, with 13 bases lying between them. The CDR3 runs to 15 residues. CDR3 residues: CASSEAGWDAEKLFF. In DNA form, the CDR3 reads TGTGCCAGCAGTGAAGCGGGGTGGGACGCGGAAAAACTGTTTTTT.

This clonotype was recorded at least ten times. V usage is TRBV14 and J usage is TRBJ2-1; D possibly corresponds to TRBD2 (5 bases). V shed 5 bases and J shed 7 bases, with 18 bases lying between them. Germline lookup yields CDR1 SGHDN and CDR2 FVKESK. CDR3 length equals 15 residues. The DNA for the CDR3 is TGTGCCAGCAGCATCCTCGGGCTAGCTGGTAATGAGCAGTTCTTC. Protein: CASSILGLAGNEQFF.

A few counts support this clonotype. The CDR3 here is CSVANPGQGADTQYF. CDR3 nucleotide sequence: TGCAGCGTTGCGAATCCGGGACAGGGGGCAGATACGCAGTATTTT. The genes are TRBV29-1 and TRBJ2-3; 11 bases match TRBD1. With 4 bases clipped from V and 4 bases from J, the junction kept 7 bases outside the gene matches. The CDR3 runs to 15 residues. Germline V gives CDR1 SQVTM, CDR2 ANQGSEA.

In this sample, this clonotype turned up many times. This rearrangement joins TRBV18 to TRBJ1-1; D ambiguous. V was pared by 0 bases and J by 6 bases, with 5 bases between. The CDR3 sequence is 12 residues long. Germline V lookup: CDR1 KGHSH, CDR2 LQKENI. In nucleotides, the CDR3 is TGTGCCAGCTCACCACCGGCCGCTGAAGCTTTCTTT. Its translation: CASSPPAAEAFF.

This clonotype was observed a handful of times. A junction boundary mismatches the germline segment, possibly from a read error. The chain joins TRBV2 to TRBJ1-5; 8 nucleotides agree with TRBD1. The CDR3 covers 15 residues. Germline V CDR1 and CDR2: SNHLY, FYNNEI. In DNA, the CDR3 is TGTGCCGGCAGTCCCGGGACAGGAGGGAGTCAGCCCCAGCATTTT. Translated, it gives CAGSPGTGGSQPQHF.

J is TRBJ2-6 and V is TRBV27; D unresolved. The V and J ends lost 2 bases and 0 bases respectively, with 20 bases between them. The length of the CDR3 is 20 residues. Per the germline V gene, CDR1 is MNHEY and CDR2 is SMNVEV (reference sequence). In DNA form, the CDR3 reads TGTGCCAGCAGTTTACTAACCCCCGGACCCCCCAGCTCTGGGGCCAACGTCCTGACTTTC. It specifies CASSLLTPGPPSSGANVLTF.

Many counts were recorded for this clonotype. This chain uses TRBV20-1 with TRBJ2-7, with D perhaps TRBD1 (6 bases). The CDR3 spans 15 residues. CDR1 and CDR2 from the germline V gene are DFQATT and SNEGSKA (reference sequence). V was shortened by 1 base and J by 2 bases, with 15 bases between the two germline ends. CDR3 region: CSARVRDIGAYEQYF. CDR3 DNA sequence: TGCAGTGCTAGAGTTCGGGACATCGGGGCCTACGAGCAGTACTTC.

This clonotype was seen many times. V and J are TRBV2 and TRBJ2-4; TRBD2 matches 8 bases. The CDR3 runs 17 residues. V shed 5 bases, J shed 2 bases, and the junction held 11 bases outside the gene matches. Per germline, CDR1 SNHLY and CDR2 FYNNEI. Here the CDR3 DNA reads TGTGCCAGCAGTCCGGGAGGGAGCAGTTTAACCAAAAACATTCAGTACTTC. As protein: CASSPGGSSLTKNIQYF.

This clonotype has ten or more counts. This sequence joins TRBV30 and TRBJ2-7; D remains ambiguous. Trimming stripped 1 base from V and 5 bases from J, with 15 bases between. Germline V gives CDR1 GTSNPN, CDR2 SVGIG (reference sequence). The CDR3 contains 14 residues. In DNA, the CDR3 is TGTGCCTGGAGTGGAGGTCTACGGGTTCACGAGCAGTACTTC. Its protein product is CAWSGGLRVHEQYF. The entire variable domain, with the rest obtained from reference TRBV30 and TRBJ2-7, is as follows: SQTIHQWPATLVQPVGSPLSLECTVEGTSNPNLYWYRQAAGRGLQLLFYSVGIGQISSEVPQNLSASRPQDRQFILSSKKLLLSDSGFYLCAWSGGLRVHEQYFGPGTRLTVT.

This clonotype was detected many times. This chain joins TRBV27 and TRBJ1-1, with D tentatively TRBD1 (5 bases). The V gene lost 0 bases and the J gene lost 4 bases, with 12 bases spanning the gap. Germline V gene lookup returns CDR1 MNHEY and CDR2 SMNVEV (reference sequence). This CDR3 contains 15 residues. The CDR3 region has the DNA TGTGCCAGCAGTTTATCGGGGCGAAAGGGCACTGAAGCTTTCTTT. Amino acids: CASSLSGRKGTEAFF.

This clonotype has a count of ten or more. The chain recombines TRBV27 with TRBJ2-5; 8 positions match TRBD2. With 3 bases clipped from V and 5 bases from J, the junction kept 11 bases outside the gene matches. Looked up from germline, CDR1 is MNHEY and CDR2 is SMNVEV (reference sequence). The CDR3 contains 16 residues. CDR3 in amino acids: CASSLLGGGLTETQYF. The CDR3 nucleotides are TGTGCCAGCAGTTTGTTGGGCGGGGGGCTTACGGAGACCCAGTACTTC.

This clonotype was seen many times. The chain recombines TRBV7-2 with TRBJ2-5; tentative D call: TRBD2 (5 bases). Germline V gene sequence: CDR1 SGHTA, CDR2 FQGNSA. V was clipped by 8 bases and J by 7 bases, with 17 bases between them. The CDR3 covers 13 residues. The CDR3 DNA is TGTGCCAGCGGCAGGACTCCCTCGGGGACCCAGTACTTC. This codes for CASGRTPSGTQYF. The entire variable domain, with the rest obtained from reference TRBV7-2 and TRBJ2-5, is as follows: GAGVSQSPSNKVTEKGKDVELRCDPISGHTALYWYRQSLGQGLEFLIYFQGNSAPDKSGLPSDRFSAERTGGSVSTLTIQRTQQEDSAVYLCASGRTPSGTQYFGPGTRLLVL.